These 13 T cell receptor beta chains share one sample of origin, sequenced in a study of blood T cells in healthy people across ages. A second PCR, run for about 7 to 11 cycles, used a sample-barcoded 5' primer plus a J-beta primer mix. TCRdb ran MiXCR on the 5' RACE reads and lists one entry per CDR3 protein. The sample lists about 1.5 million distinct CDR3 sequences, 40% to 45% seen once, with roughly 3.7% in the top ten. The sample was blood. All receptors derive from a woman between 18 and 29 years old in good health.

This sequence joins TRBV6-2 or TRBV6-3 and TRBJ2-1, with D maybe TRBD1 (5 bases). Trimming removed 5 bases at V and 0 bases at J, with 11 bases between. The germline CDR1 and CDR2 sequences are MNHEY and SVGEGT. The CDR3 has 15 amino acids. The CDR3 is CASSGALSSYNEQFF. Here the CDR3 DNA reads TGTGCCAGCAGTGGGGCACTAAGCTCCTACAATGAGCAGTTCTTC.

This chain links TRBV27 with TRBJ2-1; D may be TRBD2 (6 bases). The V and J ends lost 1 base and 2 bases respectively, with 12 bases between them. Germline V gene data show CDR1 as MNHEY and CDR2 as SMNVEV (reference sequence). The CDR3 is 16 residues long. Here the CDR3 reads CASSLWNGGPYNEQFF. The CDR3 bases are TGTGCCAGCAGTTTATGGAACGGGGGACCCTACAATGAGCAGTTCTTC.

This clonotype was observed a single time. One base away lies a much larger clone, so this may be a sequencing read error. V usage is TRBV24-1 and J usage is TRBJ2-1; possibly TRBD2 for D (5 bases). The DNA end is more similar to TRBJ2-7, so the J call may be wrong. Germline V gives CDR1 KGHDR, CDR2 SFDVKD. CDR3 length: 14 residues. CDR3 in amino acids: CATSLGSSYNEQYF. CDR3 DNA sequence: TGTGCCACCAGTTTAGGGAGCTCCTACAATGAGCAGTACTTC.

The J gene is TRBJ2-3, the V gene TRBV18; 7 nucleotides agree with TRBD2. The CDR3 sequence is 16 residues long. Germline V CDR1 and CDR2: KGHSH, LQKENI. V lost 3 bases to trimming and J lost 2 bases; unmatched junction nucleotides: 8. The CDR3: CASSPILAPVTDTQYF. The CDR3 nucleotides read TGTGCCAGCTCACCCATACTAGCGCCAGTCACAGATACGCAGTATTTT.

The rearrangement uses TRBV6-5 and TRBJ1-3, with D unresolved. The CDR3 covers 15 residues. Germline V gene data show CDR1 as MNHEY and CDR2 as SVGAGI. V was cut by 2 bases and J by 8 bases, with 16 bases left in between. CDR3 bases: TGTGCCAGCAGTTACGGTACCGCTCTTATGCACACCATATATTTT. It is translated as CASSYGTALMHTIYF.

V usage is TRBV9 and J usage is TRBJ2-3; D possibly corresponds to TRBD2 (5 bases). V was shortened by 0 bases and J by 0 bases, with 17 bases between the two germline ends. This CDR3 comprises 18 residues. Germline assignment: CDR1 SGDLS and CDR2 YYNGEE. CDR3 in amino acids: CASSVGLLRTPSTDTQYF. CDR3 DNA sequence: TGTGCCAGCAGCGTAGGGTTGTTGAGGACTCCTAGCACAGATACGCAGTATTTT.

The chain links TRBV6-6 to TRBJ2-1, with D perhaps TRBD1 (5 bases). The V gene lost 5 bases and the J gene lost 7 bases, with 21 bases spanning the gap. CDR1 is MNHNY and CDR2 is SVGAGI in the germline V gene (reference sequence). The CDR3 runs to 16 residues. Here the CDR3 reads CASSHEQETPGNEQFF. The CDR3 DNA reads TGTGCCAGCAGTCACGAACAGGAGACTCCGGGTAATGAGCAGTTCTTC.

The V call is TRBV7-2, the J call TRBJ2-3; unclear D gene. V dropped 5 bases and J dropped 0 bases, with 12 bases sitting between them. The CDR3 has 15 amino acids. Germline V gene data show CDR1 as SGHTA and CDR2 as FQGNSA. CDR3 loop: CASSGDRISTDTQYF. Here the CDR3 DNA reads TGTGCCAGCAGCGGCGACCGTATAAGCACAGATACGCAGTATTTT.

This clonotype has more than one count but fewer than ten. The chain carries TRBV7-9 and TRBJ1-1; D gene uncertain. The CDR3 is made up of 14 amino acids. Germline values: CDR1 SEHNR, CDR2 FQNEAQ (reference sequence). The ends were cut back, 2 bases at V and 1 base at J, with 8 bases in the middle. CDR3 loop: CASSLIEQNTEAFF. The CDR3 nucleotides read TGTGCCAGCAGCTTAATCGAACAGAACACTGAAGCTTTCTTT. Full variable domain (missing parts from reference TRBV7-9 and TRBJ1-1): DTGVSQNPRHKITKRGQNVTFRCDPISEHNRLYWYRQTLGQGPEFLTYFQNEAQLEKSRLLSDRFSAERPKGSFSTLEIQRTEQGDSAMYLCASSLIEQNTEAFFGQGTRLTVV.

Only a few counts were recorded for this clonotype. V usage is TRBV12-3 or TRBV12-4 and J usage is TRBJ2-7, with no clear D. Deletions cut 0 bases from V and 2 bases from J, with 8 bases between. This CDR3 is built from 14 residues. Here the CDR3 reads CASSLARLTYEQYF. The CDR3 region has the DNA TGTGCCAGCAGTTTAGCGCGGCTAACCTACGAGCAGTACTTC.

The chain joins TRBV27 to TRBJ2-4; TRBD2 might be the D (6 bases). Germline CDR1 MNHEY, CDR2 SMNVEV (reference sequence). Deletions cut 4 bases from V and 11 bases from J, with 15 bases between. The CDR3 has 13 amino acids. The CDR3 DNA reads as TGTGCCAGCAGTTCTAATAGCGGAACACTTCAGTACTTC. Protein product: CASSSNSGTLQYF.

This chain's CDR3 is CASSQEQVSSYNEQFF. Here the CDR3 DNA reads TGTGCCAGCAGCCAAGAACAGGTCAGCTCCTACAATGAGCAGTTCTTC. The chain has TRBV4-2 and TRBJ2-1; D may be TRBD1 (5 bases). The V gene's germline CDR1 is LGHNA and CDR2 YNFKEQ. The CDR3 consists of 16 residues. Trimming took off 0 bases at V and 0 bases at J, with 9 bases between the two ends.

V usage is TRBV15 and J usage is TRBJ2-7, with TRBD2 matching 8 bases. In germline, CDR1 is LNHNV, CDR2 YYDKDF (reference sequence). The CDR3 contains 14 residues. J lost 1 base, V lost 6 bases, and 5 bases had no gene match. The CDR3, as DNA: TGTGCCACCAGTGACTCGGGAGGGTCCTACGAGCAGTACTTC. It is translated as CATSDSGGSYEQYF.